The TCR beta chain under discussion was sequenced for a study of T cell changes during pregnancy in multiple sclerosis. Trimming took 4 bases from V and 7 from J; bases not matched to a gene: 7. Germline V gene data show CDR1 as LNHDA and CDR2 as SQIVND (reference sequence). The CDR3 contains 14 residues. TCRdb's copy holds only in-frame clones and misses some; the assay was immunoSEQ multiplex PCR. This table has around 57,000 clones, about 87% appearing once. This specimen was peripheral blood, taken in the first trimester of pregnancy. The rearrangement joins TRBV19 to TRBJ1-5; 7 nucleotides match TRBD1. This TCR was sampled from a female donor in good health, enrolled as a control in a pregnancy study. CDR3 loop: CASSTDRARQPQHF. DNA of the CDR3: TGTGCCAGTAGTACCGACAGGGCAAGGCAGCCCCAGCATTTT.